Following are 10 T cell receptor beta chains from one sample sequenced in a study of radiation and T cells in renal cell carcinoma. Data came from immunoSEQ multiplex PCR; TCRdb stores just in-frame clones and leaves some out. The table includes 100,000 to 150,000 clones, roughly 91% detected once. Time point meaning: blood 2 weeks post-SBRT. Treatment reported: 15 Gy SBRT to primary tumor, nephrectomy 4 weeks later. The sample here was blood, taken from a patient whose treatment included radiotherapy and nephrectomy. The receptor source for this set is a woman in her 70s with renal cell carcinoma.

For the CDR3, the DNA is TGTGCCACTCGGGGGAAGTCCGCTAGCAATCAGCCCCAGCATTTT. This translates into CATRGKSASNQPQHF. This rearrangement joins TRBV19 to TRBJ1-5; weak D call: TRBD1 (5 bases). Deletions cut 10 bases from V and 0 bases from J, with 16 bases between. This CDR3 has 15 amino acids. Germline CDR1 and CDR2: LNHDA and SQIVND (reference sequence).

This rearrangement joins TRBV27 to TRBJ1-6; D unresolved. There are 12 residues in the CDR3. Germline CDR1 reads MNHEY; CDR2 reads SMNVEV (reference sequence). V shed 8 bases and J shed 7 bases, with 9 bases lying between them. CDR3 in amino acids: CASQTGNSPLHF. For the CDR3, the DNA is TGTGCCAGCCAAACCGGCAATTCACCCCTCCACTTT.

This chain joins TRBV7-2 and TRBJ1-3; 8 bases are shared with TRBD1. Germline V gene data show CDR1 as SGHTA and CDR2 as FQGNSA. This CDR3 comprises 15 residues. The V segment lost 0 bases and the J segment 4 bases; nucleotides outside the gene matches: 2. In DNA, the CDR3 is TGTGCCAGCAGCTTAGCCCGGACAGGGGGAAACACCATATATTTT. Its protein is CASSLARTGGNTIYF.

CDR3 region: CASSDGGGKYNEQFF. Written as DNA, the CDR3 is TGTGCCAGCAGCGACGGCGGGGGGAAGTACAATGAGCAGTTCTTC. The rearrangement links TRBV7-9 to TRBJ2-1, with 8 nucleotides matching TRBD2. The germline gives CDR1 SEHNR, CDR2 FQNEAQ (reference sequence). Trimming removed 5 bases from V and 4 bases from J; junction bases left unmatched: 7. The CDR3 is 15 residues long.

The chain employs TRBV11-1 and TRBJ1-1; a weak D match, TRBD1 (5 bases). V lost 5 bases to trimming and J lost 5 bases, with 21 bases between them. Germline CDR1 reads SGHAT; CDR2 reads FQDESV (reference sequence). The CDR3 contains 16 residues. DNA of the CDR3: TGTGCCAGCAGCCCCTTTTCCCCCGGGGGAAGGACTGAAGCTTTCTTT. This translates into CASSPFSPGGRTEAFF.

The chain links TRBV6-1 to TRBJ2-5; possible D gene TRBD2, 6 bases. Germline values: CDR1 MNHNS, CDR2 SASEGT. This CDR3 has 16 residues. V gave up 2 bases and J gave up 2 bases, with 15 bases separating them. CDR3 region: CASSERPAGLQETQYF. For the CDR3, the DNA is TGTGCCAGCAGTGAACGGCCAGCGGGTCTACAAGAGACCCAGTACTTC.

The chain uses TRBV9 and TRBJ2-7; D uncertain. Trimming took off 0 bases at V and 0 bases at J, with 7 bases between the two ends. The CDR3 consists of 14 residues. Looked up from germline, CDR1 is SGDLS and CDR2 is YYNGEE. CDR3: CASSVGPSSYEQYF. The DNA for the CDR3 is TGTGCCAGCAGCGTAGGTCCCAGCTCCTACGAGCAGTACTTC. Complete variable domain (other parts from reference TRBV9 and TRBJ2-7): DSGVTQTPKHLITATGQRVTLRCSPRSGDLSVYWYQQSLDQGLQFLIQYYNGEERAKGNILERFSAQQFPDLHSELNLSSLELGDSALYFCASSVGPSSYEQYFGPGTRLTVT.

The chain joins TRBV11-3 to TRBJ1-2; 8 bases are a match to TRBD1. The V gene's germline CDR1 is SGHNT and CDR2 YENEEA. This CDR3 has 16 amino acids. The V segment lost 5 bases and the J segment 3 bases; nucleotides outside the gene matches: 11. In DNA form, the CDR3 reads TGTGCCAGCAGCGCGGCGGACAGGGACGGATACTATGGCTACACCTTC. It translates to CASSAADRDGYYGYTF.

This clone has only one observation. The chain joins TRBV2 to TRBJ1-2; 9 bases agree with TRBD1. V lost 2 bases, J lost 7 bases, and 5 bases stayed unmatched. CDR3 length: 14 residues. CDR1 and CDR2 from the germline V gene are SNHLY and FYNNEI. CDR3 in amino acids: CASSEYGTGTGYTF. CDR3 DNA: TGTGCCAGCAGTGAATACGGGACAGGGACTGGCTACACCTTC. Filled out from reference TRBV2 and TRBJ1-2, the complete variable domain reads EPEVTQTPSHQVTQMGQEVILRCVPISNHLYFYWYRQILGQKVEFLVSFYNNEISEKSEIFDDQFSVERPDGSNFTLKIRSTKLEDSAMYFCASSEYGTGTGYTFGSGTRLTVV.

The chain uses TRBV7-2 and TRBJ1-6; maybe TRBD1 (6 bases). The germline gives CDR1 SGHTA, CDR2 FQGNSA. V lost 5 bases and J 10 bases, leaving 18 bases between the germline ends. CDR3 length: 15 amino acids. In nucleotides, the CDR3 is TGTGCCAGCAGCCCCCGGACAGTCGCCCTATCACCCCTCCACTTT. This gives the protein CASSPRTVALSPLHF.